This TCR beta chain comes out of a study of response to subunit inactivated influenza vaccine. Study-wide points: A suggestion made by the authors is that each seasonal influenza vaccination recruits few new T cells.

One entry per CDR3 protein results from TCRdb running MiXCR on the RT-PCR reads. The repertoire has 600,000 to 700,000 distinct CDR3 sequences, about 14% of them found once; the top ten carry 7.5% to 9%. V shed 4 bases, J shed 6 bases, and the junction held 6 bases outside the gene matches. The CDR3 runs to 15 residues. In germline, CDR1 is SGHNT, CDR2 YYREEE (reference sequence). This clonotype appeared a few times. What it binds is unknown. This chain connects TRBV5-4 to TRBJ2-2; 10 bases align to TRBD1. The receptor was isolated from a man aged 50 or older who received an inactivated influenza vaccine. The sequences come from PBMCs from blood, collected 14 days before vaccination. Here the CDR3 reads CASSVTGTGAGELFF. The CDR3 bases are TGTGCCAGCAGCGTAACCGGGACAGGGGCCGGGGAGCTGTTTTTT.